The next 11 T cell receptor beta chains were all read from a single sample in a study of T cells after yellow fever vaccination. TCRdb redid the calling of the 5' RACE reads with MiXCR, one entry per CDR3 protein. This table holds hundreds of thousands of distinct CDR3 sequences, roughly 11% found once. Source: PBMCs, taken on the day of the first yellow fever vaccination. Receptors were obtained from a man aged 18 to 30 who received the YFV17D yellow fever vaccine.

The chain carries TRBV20-1 and TRBJ1-4; TRBD1 matches 7 bases. Trimming cost V 0 bases and J 8 bases; bases outside gene matches: 6. From germline, CDR1 is DFQATT and CDR2 SNEGSKA (reference sequence). This CDR3 region has 14 residues. The CDR3 region is CSARDNRGGEKLFF. CDR3 in DNA: TGCAGTGCTAGAGATAACAGGGGAGGCGAAAAACTGTTTTTT.

V and J are TRBV9 and TRBJ2-3; perhaps TRBD2 as D (5 bases). The CDR3 is 15 residues long. CDR1 is SGDLS, CDR2 YYNGEE, per germline. With 4 bases removed from V and 2 bases from J, the gap between germline ends came to 14 bases. CDR3 in amino acids: CASSPRETYTDTQYF. The CDR3, as DNA: TGTGCCAGCAGCCCCCGGGAAACCTACACAGATACGCAGTATTTT.

This clonotype appeared a few times. The chain couples TRBV6-1 to TRBJ1-2; D is unclear. The CDR3 runs 14 residues. V lost 6 bases to trimming and J lost 4 bases, with 15 bases between them. Germline V gene lookup returns CDR1 MNHNS and CDR2 SASEGT. Written as DNA, the CDR3 is TGTGCCAGCAGCCCCTTGGGCAGGTTCTATGGCTACACCTTC. Amino acid sequence: CASSPLGRFYGYTF.

This clonotype turned up a few times. This sequence joins TRBV6-1 and TRBJ1-5, with 7 bases aligning to TRBD1. There are 15 residues in the CDR3. V was clipped by 6 bases and J by 0 bases; unmatched bases: 5. CDR1 and CDR2 from the germline V gene are MNHNS and SASEGT. Here the CDR3 reads CASRDRPYSNQPQHF. CDR3 in DNA: TGTGCCAGCAGGGACAGGCCATATAGCAATCAGCCCCAGCATTTT.

This clonotype was recorded a few times. The V and J genes are TRBV5-1 and TRBJ2-2; D may be TRBD2 (6 bases). Germline V gives CDR1 SGHRS, CDR2 YFSETQ. Deletions cut 5 bases from V and 0 bases from J, with 14 bases between. The CDR3 extends over 16 amino acids. This CDR3 reads CASRARGIPNTGELFF. The DNA for the CDR3 is TGCGCCAGCAGGGCGCGGGGAATTCCGAACACCGGGGAGCTGTTTTTT.

This clonotype was seen a handful of times. This chain joins TRBV2 and TRBJ1-2; maybe TRBD1 (6 bases). Germline CDR1 SNHLY, CDR2 FYNNEI. This CDR3 comprises 14 residues. V lost 2 bases and J 1 base, leaving 8 bases between the germline ends. Written as DNA, the CDR3 is TGTGCCAGCAGTGAAACAGGGAATAACTATGGCTACACCTTC. It codes for CASSETGNNYGYTF.

This clonotype was counted only a few times. This chain joins TRBV6-1 and TRBJ2-3; D is uncertain. Deletions cut 3 bases from V and 1 base from J, with 8 bases between. The CDR3 length is 14 residues. Germline values: CDR1 MNHNS, CDR2 SASEGT. For the CDR3, the DNA is TGTGCCAGCAGTGAGATGGCCGGCACAGATACGCAGTATTTT. Translated, it gives CASSEMAGTDTQYF.

V gene TRBV12-3 or TRBV12-4 combines with J gene TRBJ2-1; D is perhaps TRBD2 (5 bases). Trimming stripped 3 bases from V and 9 bases from J, with 9 bases between. The CDR3 has 12 amino acids. The CDR3 region is CASSFRGLEQFF. Here the CDR3 DNA reads TGTGCCAGCAGTTTCCGGGGTCTTGAGCAGTTCTTC.

The chain uses TRBV7-2 and TRBJ1-6; 7 bases map to TRBD1. V lost 5 bases, J lost 6 bases, and 7 bases stayed unmatched. CDR3 length equals 15 residues. Germline V CDR1 and CDR2: SGHTA, FQGNSA. In DNA form, the CDR3 reads TGTGCCAGCAGCGTTCAGGGGGGGAGTAATTCACCCCTCCACTTT. This codes for CASSVQGGSNSPLHF.

The chain recombines TRBV7-2 with TRBJ2-7; 8 nucleotides line up with TRBD1. Germline lookup yields CDR1 SGHTA and CDR2 FQGNSA. This CDR3 contains 15 residues. The ends lost 4 bases at V and 4 bases at J; junction bases unmatched: 9. For the CDR3, the DNA is TGTGCCAGCAGCTCGCAGGGGACAGGACTTTACGAGCAGTACGTC. Translated, it gives CASSSQGTGLYEQYV.

Concerning this clonotype: A much larger clone differs by one base, so this may be a read error. J is TRBJ2-3 and V is TRBV11-2, with TRBD1 matching over 9 bases. The CDR3 covers 15 residues. Per the germline V gene, CDR1 is SGHAT and CDR2 is FQNNGV. The V and J ends lost 8 bases and 5 bases, in that order; junction bases with no gene match: 11. The CDR3: CASGRYRGQEDTQYF. In nucleotides, the CDR3 is TGTGCCAGCGGCCGTTACAGGGGGCAAGAAGATACGCAGTATTTT.